This passage covers 26 T cell receptor beta chains from one sample sequenced in a study of identical twins. TCRdb re-analysed the 5' RACE reads in MiXCR, keeping a single row per CDR3 protein. The sample consists of 150,000 or so distinct CDR3 sequences, approximately 3.5% of them appearing once. Sequencing was carried out using memory T cells sorted from blood. Receptors were obtained from a man between 18 and 29 years old in good health.

This clonotype was detected only a few times. The chain combines TRBV15 with TRBJ2-6, with D tentatively TRBD2 (5 bases). Looked up from germline, CDR1 is LNHNV and CDR2 is YYDKDF (reference sequence). This CDR3 has 17 amino acids. The V gene lost 4 bases and the J gene lost 0 bases, with 13 bases spanning the gap. As DNA, the CDR3 is TGTGCCACCAGCACCCCGGTCGGGAACTCTGGGGCCAACGTCCTGACTTTC. Amino acid sequence: CATSTPVGNSGANVLTF.

This clonotype was seen many times. This chain connects TRBV3-1 to TRBJ2-5, with a possible D match to TRBD2 (6 bases). The length of the CDR3 is 14 residues. Looked up from germline, CDR1 is LGHDT and CDR2 is YNNKEL (reference sequence). V was shortened by 4 bases and J by 5 bases, with 14 bases between the two germline ends. Here the CDR3 DNA reads TGTGCCAGCAGCCCCCGGGGAGGAGAGGAGACCCAGTACTTC. This sequence encodes CASSPRGGEETQYF.

The chain links TRBV12-3 or TRBV12-4 to TRBJ2-2; maybe TRBD2 (6 bases). V lost 5 bases to trimming and J lost 6 bases, with 19 bases between them. The CDR3 is 16 residues long. In nucleotides, the CDR3 is TGTGCCAGCAGTGCACTAGCTTGGGTGTCGGCCGGGGAGCTGTTTTTT. It yields the protein CASSALAWVSAGELFF.

This clonotype was seen repeatedly, ten times or more. The V call is TRBV7-2, the J call TRBJ2-3, with no clear D. Germline loops: CDR1 SGHTA, CDR2 FQGNSA. CDR3 length equals 14 residues. With 5 bases removed from V and 3 bases from J, the gap between germline ends came to 12 bases. In DNA form, the CDR3 reads TGTGCCAGCAGCCCAACATTCGGGACAGATACGCAGTATTTT. It is translated as CASSPTFGTDTQYF.

Many counts were recorded for this clonotype. The gene calls are TRBV18 and TRBJ2-7; possibly TRBD2 for D (5 bases). V was pared by 6 bases and J by 2 bases, with 17 bases between. There are 15 residues in the CDR3. In germline, CDR1 is KGHSH, CDR2 LQKENI. The CDR3: CASSRDHGNAYEQYF. In nucleotides, the CDR3 is TGTGCCAGCTCGCGTGATCACGGGAATGCCTACGAGCAGTACTTC.

This clonotype was seen many times. The genes are TRBV28 and TRBJ2-4, with 8 bases that match TRBD2. This CDR3 has 15 residues. V shed 4 bases and J 5 bases; nucleotides not matched to a gene: 7. Germline CDR1 is MDHEN and CDR2 is SYDVKM. The chain's CDR3 is CASSSGGWRENIQYF. The CDR3 region has the DNA TGTGCCAGCAGTTCGGGGGGGTGGCGAGAAAACATTCAGTACTTC.

Ten or more counts support this clonotype. This sequence joins TRBV12-3 or TRBV12-4 and TRBJ1-4; D ambiguous. Trimming took 7 bases from V and 7 from J, leaving 7 bases between them. This CDR3 is built from 11 residues. DNA for the CDR3: TGTGCCAGCACCCTGGGTGAAAAACTGTTTTTT. This sequence encodes CASTLGEKLFF.

In this sample, this clonotype turned up many times. The J gene is TRBJ1-5, the V gene TRBV6-2 or TRBV6-3; D is unclear. Trimming left V 5 bases short and J 4 bases short, with 15 bases between. Germline V gene sequence: CDR1 MNHEY, CDR2 SVGEGT. This CDR3 has 15 amino acids. The CDR3 region is CASSPGPAPNQPQHF. Written as DNA, the CDR3 is TGTGCCAGCAGTCCCGGACCAGCGCCGAATCAGCCCCAGCATTTT.

This clonotype was observed many times. This chain uses TRBV7-2 with TRBJ2-6, with D unresolved. The CDR3 runs 14 residues. V was trimmed by 4 bases and J by 0 bases, leaving 4 bases between them. Germline V gives CDR1 SGHTA, CDR2 FQGNSA. CDR3 sequence (DNA): TGTGCCAGCAGCTCTACCTCTGGGGCCAACGTCCTGACTTTC. This encodes CASSSTSGANVLTF.

This clonotype was recorded many times. This chain links TRBV9 with TRBJ2-4, with D possibly being TRBD2 (6 bases). The CDR3 extends over 18 amino acids. The germline V gene has CDR1 SGDLS and CDR2 YYNGEE. Deletions cut 3 bases from V and 0 bases from J, with 19 bases between. The CDR3 here is CASSAPTLAPRAKNIQYF. CDR3 bases: TGTGCCAGCAGCGCTCCTACACTAGCCCCCAGAGCCAAAAACATTCAGTACTTC.

This clonotype was recorded many times. The chain recombines TRBV12-3 or TRBV12-4 with TRBJ2-1; D is unclear. This CDR3 is built from 11 residues. Between the trimmed V and J ends, which lost 2 bases and 7 bases, there was a span of 3 bases. As DNA, the CDR3 is TGTGCCAGCAGTTTACGGAATGAGCAGTTCTTC. This translates into CASSLRNEQFF.

Ten or more counts support this clonotype. The rearrangement links TRBV20-1 to TRBJ2-7; perhaps D is TRBD1 or TRBD2 (5 bases each). The V and J ends lost 3 bases and 2 bases respectively, with 8 bases between them. CDR3 size: 12 residues. Germline assignment: CDR1 DFQATT and CDR2 SNEGSKA (reference sequence). The CDR3 nucleotides read TGCAGTGCTAGGGGACCCACCTACGAGCAGTACGTC. It specifies CSARGPTYEQYV.

With regard to this clonotype: A much larger clone lies a single base off, so this may be a read error. In this CDR3 the conserved last residue, phenylalanine or tryptophan, is missing, so a read error is likely. This sequence joins TRBV5-1 and TRBJ1-1; no definite D call. The CDR3 totals 14 residues. Per the germline V gene, CDR1 is SGHRS and CDR2 is YFSETQ. With 0 bases removed from V and 1 base from J, the gap between germline ends came to 7 bases. CDR3 in DNA: TGCGCCAGCAGCTTGGAAGGCCCGAACACTGAAGCTTTCTGT. It is translated as CASSLEGPNTEAFC.

This clonotype was seen at least ten times. The V call is TRBV29-1, the J call TRBJ2-1; D may be TRBD1 or TRBD2 (5 bases each). The CDR3 spans 12 residues. The V gene lost 7 bases and the J gene lost 5 bases, with 12 bases spanning the gap. Germline CDR1 SQVTM, CDR2 ANQGSEA. The CDR3 protein is CSGGDGNNEQFF. Written as DNA, the CDR3 is TGCAGCGGTGGGGACGGGAACAATGAGCAGTTCTTC.

This clonotype was counted between two and nine times. This chain links TRBV7-6 with TRBJ2-6, with 7 bases that match TRBD1. The junction had 7 bases not matched to a gene; V was cut back by 5 bases and J by 0 bases. Per the germline V gene, CDR1 is SGHVS and CDR2 is FNYEAQ. The CDR3 totals 17 residues. The CDR3 region has the DNA TGTGCCAGCAGCGTCAGGTCAGGGGGCTCTGGGGCCAACGTCCTGACTTTC. It codes for CASSVRSGGSGANVLTF.

This clonotype came up many times. This chain joins TRBV6-5 and TRBJ2-3; 10 nucleotides match TRBD2. This CDR3 comprises 16 residues. In germline, CDR1 is MNHEY, CDR2 SVGAGI. After removal of 4 bases from V and 4 bases from J, the junction contained 8 bases not matched to a gene. CDR3 DNA: TGTGCCAGCAGTTCCCTAGCGGGAGCCTCTCCAGATACGCAGTATTTT. It specifies CASSSLAGASPDTQYF.

This clonotype qualifies as medium-sized. In nucleotides, the CDR3 is TGTGCCAGCAGTACCCGGAAGACCCAGTACTTC. Amino acid sequence: CASSTRKTQYF. The rearrangement uses TRBV12-3 or TRBV12-4 and TRBJ2-5, with D uncertain. Trimming pared 5 bases from V and 6 bases from J, leaving 7 bases between. The CDR3 covers 11 residues.

This clonotype was observed many times. The chain is built from TRBV4-2 and TRBJ2-3; possible D gene TRBD1, 6 bases. The germline V and J ends were trimmed by 0 bases and 1 base, with 11 bases remaining between them. In germline, CDR1 is LGHNA, CDR2 YNFKEQ. The CDR3 totals 16 residues. CDR3 DNA: TGTGCCAGCAGCCAAGATGGGGGCGCGGGCACAGATACGCAGTATTTT. It translates to CASSQDGGAGTDTQYF.

This clonotype showed up many times. This rearrangement joins TRBV3-1 to TRBJ2-4, with unresolved D. This CDR3 spans 15 amino acids. The V end was cut by 8 bases, the J end by 0 bases, with 14 bases between. Germline V gives CDR1 LGHDT, CDR2 YNNKEL (reference sequence). DNA for the CDR3: TGTGCCAGCTCCACTACTGCTCTAGCCAAAAACATTCAGTACTTC. This sequence encodes CASSTTALAKNIQYF.

In this sample, this clonotype turned up many times. The rearrangement uses TRBV24-1 and TRBJ2-3; TRBD1 matches at 7 bases. The V segment lost 3 bases and the J segment 3 bases; nucleotides outside the gene matches: 8. Germline CDR1 is KGHDR and CDR2 is SFDVKD. The CDR3 totals 16 residues. CDR3: CATSDIGTVETDTQYF. CDR3 bases: TGTGCCACCAGTGATATTGGGACAGTAGAAACAGATACGCAGTATTTT.

This clonotype was detected ten times or more. The chain links TRBV12-3 or TRBV12-4 to TRBJ2-7; tentative D call: TRBD1 (6 bases). CDR3 length: 13 residues. V lost 7 bases to trimming and J lost 6 bases, with 16 bases between them. The CDR3 is CASMDSMNSEQYV. DNA for the CDR3: TGTGCCAGCATGGACAGTATGAACTCCGAGCAGTACGTC.

This clonotype showed up many times. The V call is TRBV4-1, the J call TRBJ2-7; D gene uncertain. Germline assignment: CDR1 MGHRA and CDR2 YSYEKL. This CDR3 spans 16 amino acids. Deletions cut 4 bases from V and 2 bases from J, with 18 bases between. The CDR3 reads CASSRDDKVTPYEQYV. CDR3 DNA: TGCGCCAGCAGCCGCGACGACAAGGTGACTCCCTACGAGCAGTACGTC.

In this sample, this clonotype turned up many times. The J gene is TRBJ1-2, the V gene TRBV12-3 or TRBV12-4; D is perhaps TRBD1 (5 bases). The V and J ends lost 3 bases and 8 bases respectively, with 16 bases between them. This CDR3 has 14 residues. The CDR3: CASSLGDHVGGYTF. CDR3 coding DNA: TGTGCCAGCAGTTTGGGGGACCACGTTGGCGGCTACACCTTC.

This clonotype was counted at least ten times. The chain carries TRBV6-5 and TRBJ2-7; the match to TRBD2 covers 12 bases. After removal of 2 bases from V and 6 bases from J, the junction contained 8 bases not matched to a gene. The CDR3 totals 16 residues. Germline CDR1 MNHEY, CDR2 SVGAGI. DNA of the CDR3: TGTGCCAGCAGTTACCATTCGACTAGCGGGAGCGCCGAGCAGTACTTC. It is translated as CASSYHSTSGSAEQYF.

This clonotype has at least ten counts. CDR3 DNA sequence: TGCAGCGTCGACAGGGGGCTCAACGAGCAGTACTTC. Amino acid sequence: CSVDRGLNEQYF. The chain is built from TRBV29-1 and TRBJ2-7, with 10 bases aligning to TRBD1. Per the germline V gene, CDR1 is SQVTM and CDR2 is ANQGSEA. J was trimmed by 5 bases and V by 6 bases; bases with no gene match: 4. The CDR3 runs 12 residues.

This clonotype was seen repeatedly, ten times or more. This chain connects TRBV6-5 to TRBJ1-5, with TRBD1 matching 11 bases. Unmatched junction bases numbered 14, after V lost 4 bases and J lost 6 bases. The germline V gene has CDR1 MNHEY and CDR2 SVGAGI. The length of the CDR3 is 18 residues. The CDR3 DNA reads TGTGCCAGCAGTTTTAATCTATTGGGACAGGGGGTTAGTCAGCCCCAGCATTTT. This codes for CASSFNLLGQGVSQPQHF.